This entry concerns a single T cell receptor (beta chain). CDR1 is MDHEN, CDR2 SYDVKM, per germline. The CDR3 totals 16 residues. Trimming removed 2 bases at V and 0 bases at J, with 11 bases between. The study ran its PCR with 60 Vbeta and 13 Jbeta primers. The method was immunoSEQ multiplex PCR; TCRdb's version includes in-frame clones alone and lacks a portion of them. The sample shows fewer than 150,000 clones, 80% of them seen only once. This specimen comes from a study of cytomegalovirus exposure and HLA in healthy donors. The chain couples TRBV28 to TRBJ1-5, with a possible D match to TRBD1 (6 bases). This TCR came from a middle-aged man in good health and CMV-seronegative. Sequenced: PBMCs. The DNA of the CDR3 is TGTGCCAGCAGTTTAGGGGGACATTATAGCAATCAGCCCCAGCATTTT. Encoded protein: CASSLGGHYSNQPQHF.